The entry that follows covers one TCR beta chain sequence. Its target is unknown. The entry originates in a study of T cell responses to AZD1222 COVID-19 vaccine. The CDR3 length is 14 residues. Germline V CDR1 and CDR2: MGHRA, YSYEKL. Trimming removed 1 base from V and 3 bases from J; junction bases left unmatched: 2. Study findings and constraints: Just a handful of AZD1222 recipients were seropositive at baseline. Vaccine-associated CD4 TCRs spanned spike, dominant at 160-218 and 743-854.

Clones were sequenced by immunoSEQ multiplex PCR, and TCRdb holds only the in-frame ones, with some missing. The sample carries around 110,000 clones, 85% to 90% recorded once. This TCR derives from an adult in good health. Sample: peripheral blood, taken on day 0 of AZD1222 vaccination. The chain employs TRBV4-1 and TRBJ2-5; 7 bases agree with TRBD1. CDR3 DNA sequence: TGCGCCAGCAGCCAAGGGGACAGAAAAGAGACCCAGTACTTC. Residues: CASSQGDRKETQYF.